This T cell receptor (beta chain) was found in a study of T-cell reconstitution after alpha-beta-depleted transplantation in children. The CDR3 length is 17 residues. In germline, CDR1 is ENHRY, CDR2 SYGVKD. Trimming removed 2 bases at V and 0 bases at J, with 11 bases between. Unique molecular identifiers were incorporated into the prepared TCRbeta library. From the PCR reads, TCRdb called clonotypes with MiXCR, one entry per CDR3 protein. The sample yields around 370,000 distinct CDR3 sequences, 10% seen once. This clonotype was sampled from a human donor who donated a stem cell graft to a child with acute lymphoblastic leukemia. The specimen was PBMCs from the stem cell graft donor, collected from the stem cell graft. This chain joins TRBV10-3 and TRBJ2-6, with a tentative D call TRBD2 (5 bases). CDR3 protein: CAISEGLLSSGANVLTF. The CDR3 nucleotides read TGTGCCATCAGTGAGGGACTCCTTAGCTCTGGGGCCAACGTCCTGACTTTC.